The present entry profiles one T cell receptor beta chain with its context. This sample stems from a study of blood T cell repertoires in COVID-19. Study-level background: Material from acute and convalescent COVID-19 was sourced from the United States, Italy and Spain. T cells, B-cell-depleted T cells, or PBMCs provided the cDNA or gDNA that served as material.

Original processing methods: Researchers report that nucleated cell counts were estimated from reference gene primer amplification. Profiling relied on immunoSEQ multiplex PCR, and the TCRdb table lists in-frame clones only, not all of them. The DNA was the basis for D and trimming; V, J and clone size are from that table. The sample has 60,000 to 80,000 clones, approximately 89% seen once. The CDR3 is made up of 13 amino acids. V shed 6 bases and J shed 7 bases, with 10 bases lying between them. In germline, CDR1 is MNHEY, CDR2 SVGEGT. The sample comprised peripheral blood. V gene TRBV6-2 or TRBV6-3 combines with J gene TRBJ1-6; maybe TRBD1 (6 bases). The receptor was isolated from a woman aged 70-85 years with acute or convalescent COVID-19. The chain's CDR3 is CASSPTGNSPLHF. Here the CDR3 DNA reads TGTGCCAGCAGCCCCACAGGGAATTCACCCCTCCACTTT.